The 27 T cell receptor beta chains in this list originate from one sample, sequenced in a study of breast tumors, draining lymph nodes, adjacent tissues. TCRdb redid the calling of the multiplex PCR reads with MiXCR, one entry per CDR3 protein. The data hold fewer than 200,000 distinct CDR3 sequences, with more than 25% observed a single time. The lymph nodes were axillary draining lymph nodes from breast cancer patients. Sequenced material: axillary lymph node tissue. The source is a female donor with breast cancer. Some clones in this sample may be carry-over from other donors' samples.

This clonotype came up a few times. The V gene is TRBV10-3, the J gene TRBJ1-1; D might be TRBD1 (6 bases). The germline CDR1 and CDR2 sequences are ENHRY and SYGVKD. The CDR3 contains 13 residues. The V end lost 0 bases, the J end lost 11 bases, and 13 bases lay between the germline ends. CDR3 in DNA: TGTGCCATCAGTGAGTCCTTACAGGGTAAGGCTTTCTTT. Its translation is CAISESLQGKAFF.

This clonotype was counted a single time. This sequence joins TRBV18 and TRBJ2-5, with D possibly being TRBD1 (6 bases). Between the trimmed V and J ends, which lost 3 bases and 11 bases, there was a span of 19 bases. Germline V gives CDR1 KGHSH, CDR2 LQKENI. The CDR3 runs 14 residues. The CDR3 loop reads CASSPLRGPDTQYF. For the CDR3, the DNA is TGTGCCAGCTCACCCCTCAGGGGCCCAGATACGCAGTACTTC.

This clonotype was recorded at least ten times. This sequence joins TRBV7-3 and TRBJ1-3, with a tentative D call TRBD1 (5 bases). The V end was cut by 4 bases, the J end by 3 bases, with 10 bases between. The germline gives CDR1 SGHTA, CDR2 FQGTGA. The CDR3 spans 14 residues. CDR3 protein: CASSSGTLGNTIYF. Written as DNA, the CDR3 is TGTGCCAGCAGCTCCGGGACGCTTGGAAACACCATATATTTT.

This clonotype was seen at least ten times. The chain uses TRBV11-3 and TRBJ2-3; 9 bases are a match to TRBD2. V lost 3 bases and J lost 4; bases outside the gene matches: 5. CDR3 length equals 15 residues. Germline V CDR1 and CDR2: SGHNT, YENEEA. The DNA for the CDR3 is TGTGCCAGCAGCTTGGGACTAGCTAGCGCAGATACGCAGTATTTT. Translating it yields CASSLGLASADTQYF.

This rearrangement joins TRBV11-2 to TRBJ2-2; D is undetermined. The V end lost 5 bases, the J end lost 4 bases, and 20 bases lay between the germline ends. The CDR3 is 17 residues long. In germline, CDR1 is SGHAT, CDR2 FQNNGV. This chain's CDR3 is CASSPSPRARVTGELFF. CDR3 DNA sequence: TGTGCCAGCAGCCCGTCCCCTAGGGCGCGCGTCACCGGGGAGCTGTTTTTT.

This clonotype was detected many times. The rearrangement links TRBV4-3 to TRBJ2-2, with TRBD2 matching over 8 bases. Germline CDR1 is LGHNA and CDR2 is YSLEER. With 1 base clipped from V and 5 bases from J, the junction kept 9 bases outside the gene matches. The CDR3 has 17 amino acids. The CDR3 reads CASSQGSGREDTGELFF. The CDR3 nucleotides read TGCGCCAGCAGCCAAGGGTCGGGGCGGGAGGATACCGGGGAGCTGTTTTTT.

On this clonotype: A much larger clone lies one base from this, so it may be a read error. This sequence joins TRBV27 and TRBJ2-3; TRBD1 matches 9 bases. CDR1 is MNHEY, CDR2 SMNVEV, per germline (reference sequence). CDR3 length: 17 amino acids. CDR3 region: CASSRPQGATLTGTQYF. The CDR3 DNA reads TGTGCCAGCAGTAGACCACAGGGGGCTACCCTCACAGGTACGCAGTATTTT.

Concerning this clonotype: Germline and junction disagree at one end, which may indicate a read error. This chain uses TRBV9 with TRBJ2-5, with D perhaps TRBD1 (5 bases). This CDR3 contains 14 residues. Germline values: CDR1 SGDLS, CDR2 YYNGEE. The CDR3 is CASSLGVGDDEQSF. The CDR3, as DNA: TGTGCCAGCAGCTTGGGCGTAGGGGATGATGAGCAGTCCTTC.

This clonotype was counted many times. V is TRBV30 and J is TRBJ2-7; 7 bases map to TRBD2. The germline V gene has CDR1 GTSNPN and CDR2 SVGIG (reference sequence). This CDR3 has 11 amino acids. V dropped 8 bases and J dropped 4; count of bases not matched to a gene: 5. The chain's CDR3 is CASERGYEQYF. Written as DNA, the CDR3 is TGTGCCAGCGAGCGGGGATACGAGCAGTACTTC. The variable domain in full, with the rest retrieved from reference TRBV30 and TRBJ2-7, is SQTIHQWPATLVQPVGSPLSLECTVEGTSNPNLYWYRQAAGRGLQLLFYSVGIGQISSEVPQNLSASRPQDRQFILSSKKLLLSDSGFYLCASERGYEQYFGPGTRLTVT.

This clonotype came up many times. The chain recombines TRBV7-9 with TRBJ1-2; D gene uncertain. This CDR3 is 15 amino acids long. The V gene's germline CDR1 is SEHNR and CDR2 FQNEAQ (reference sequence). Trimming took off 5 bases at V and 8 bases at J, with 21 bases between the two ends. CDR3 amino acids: CASSAGGDDFWGYTF. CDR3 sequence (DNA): TGTGCCAGCAGCGCCGGCGGCGACGATTTTTGGGGCTACACCTTC.

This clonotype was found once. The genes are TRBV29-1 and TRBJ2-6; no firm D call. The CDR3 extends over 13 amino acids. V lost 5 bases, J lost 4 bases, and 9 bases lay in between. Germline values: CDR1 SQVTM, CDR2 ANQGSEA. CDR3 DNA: TGCAGCGTTCGGGCCGGCGGGGCCAACGTCCTGACTTTC. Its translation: CSVRAGGANVLTF.

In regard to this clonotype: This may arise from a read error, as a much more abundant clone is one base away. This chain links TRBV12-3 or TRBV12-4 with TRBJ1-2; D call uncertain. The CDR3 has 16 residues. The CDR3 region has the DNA TGTGCCAGCACCCCATTTACTGGATTCTTGGGCTATGGCTACGCCTTC. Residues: CASTPFTGFLGYGYAF.

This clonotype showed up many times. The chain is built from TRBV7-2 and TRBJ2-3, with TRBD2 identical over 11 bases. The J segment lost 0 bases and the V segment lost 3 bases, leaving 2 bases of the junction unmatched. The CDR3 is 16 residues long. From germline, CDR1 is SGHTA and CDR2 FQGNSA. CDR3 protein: CASSLTSGTSTDTQYF. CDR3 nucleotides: TGTGCCAGCAGCTTGACTAGCGGGACTAGCACAGATACGCAGTATTTT. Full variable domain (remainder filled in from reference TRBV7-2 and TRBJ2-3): GAGVSQSPSNKVTEKGKDVELRCDPISGHTALYWYRQSLGQGLEFLIYFQGNSAPDKSGLPSDRFSAERTGGSVSTLTIQRTQQEDSAVYLCASSLTSGTSTDTQYFGPGTRLTVL.

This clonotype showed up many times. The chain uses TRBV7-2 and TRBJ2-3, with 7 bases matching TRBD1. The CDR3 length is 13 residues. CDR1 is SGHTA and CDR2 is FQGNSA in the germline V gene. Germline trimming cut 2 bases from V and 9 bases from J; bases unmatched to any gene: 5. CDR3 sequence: CASSLIQGKTQYF. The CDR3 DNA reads TGTGCCAGCAGCTTAATACAGGGGAAGACGCAGTATTTT.

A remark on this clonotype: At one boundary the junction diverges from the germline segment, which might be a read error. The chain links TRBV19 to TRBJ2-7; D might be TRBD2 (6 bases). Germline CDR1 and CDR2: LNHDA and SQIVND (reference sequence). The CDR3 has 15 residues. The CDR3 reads CASSIGAGRVYGQYF. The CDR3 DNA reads TGTGCCAGTAGTATCGGGGCGGGGCGGGTCTACGGGCAGTACTTC.

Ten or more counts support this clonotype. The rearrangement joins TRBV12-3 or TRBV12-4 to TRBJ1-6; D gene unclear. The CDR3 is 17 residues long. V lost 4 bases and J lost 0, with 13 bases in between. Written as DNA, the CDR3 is TGTGCCAGCAGTTCCCAACCTATTAGCTCCTATAATTCACCCCTCCACTTT. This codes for CASSSQPISSYNSPLHF.

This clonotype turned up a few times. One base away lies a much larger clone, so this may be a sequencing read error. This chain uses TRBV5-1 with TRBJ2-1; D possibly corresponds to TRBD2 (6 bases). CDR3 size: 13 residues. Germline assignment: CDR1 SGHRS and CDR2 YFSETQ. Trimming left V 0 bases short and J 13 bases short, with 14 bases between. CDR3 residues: CASSLAASADQFF. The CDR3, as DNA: TGCGCCAGCAGCTTGGCGGCTAGCGCTGACCAGTTCTTC. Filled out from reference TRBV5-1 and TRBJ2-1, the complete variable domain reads KAGVTQTPRYLIKTRGQQVTLSCSPISGHRSVSWYQQTPGQGLQFLFEYFSETQRNKGNFPGRFSGRQFSNSRSEMNVSTLELGDSALYLCASSLAASADQFFGPGTRLTVL.

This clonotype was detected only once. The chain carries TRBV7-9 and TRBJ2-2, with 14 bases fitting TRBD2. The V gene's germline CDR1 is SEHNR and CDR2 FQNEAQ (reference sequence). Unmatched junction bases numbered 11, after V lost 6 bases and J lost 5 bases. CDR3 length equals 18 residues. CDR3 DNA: TGTGCCAGCAGTTCACCGGGACTAGCGGGAGAGCGAACCGGGGAGCTGTTTTTT. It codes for CASSSPGLAGERTGELFF.

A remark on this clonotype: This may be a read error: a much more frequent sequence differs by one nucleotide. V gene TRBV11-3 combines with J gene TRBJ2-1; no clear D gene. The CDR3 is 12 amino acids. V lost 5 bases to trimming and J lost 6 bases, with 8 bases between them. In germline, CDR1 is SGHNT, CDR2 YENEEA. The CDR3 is CASSTLSNEQFF. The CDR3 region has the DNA TGTGCCAGCAGCACCCTCTCCAATGAGCAGTTCTTC. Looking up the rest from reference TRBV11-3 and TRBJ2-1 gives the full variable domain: EAGVVQSPRYKIIEKKQPVAFWCNPISGHNTLYWYLQNLGQGPELLIRYENEEAVDDSQLPKDRFSAERLKGVDSTLKIQPAELGDSAVYLCASSTLSNEQFFGPGTRLTVL.

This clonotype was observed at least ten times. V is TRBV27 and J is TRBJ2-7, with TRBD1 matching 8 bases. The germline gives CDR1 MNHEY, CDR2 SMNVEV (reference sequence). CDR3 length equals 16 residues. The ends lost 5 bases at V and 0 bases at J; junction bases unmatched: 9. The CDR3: CASSRGAGGPSYEQYF. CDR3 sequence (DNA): TGTGCCAGCAGTCGCGGGGCAGGGGGCCCCTCCTACGAGCAGTACTTC.

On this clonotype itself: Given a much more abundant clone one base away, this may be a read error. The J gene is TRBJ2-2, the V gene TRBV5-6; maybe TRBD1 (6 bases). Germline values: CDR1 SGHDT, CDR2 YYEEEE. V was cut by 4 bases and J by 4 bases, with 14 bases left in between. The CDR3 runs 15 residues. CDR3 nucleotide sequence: TGTGCCAGCAGCGAGAACAGGGCGGGCACCGGGGAGCTGTTTTTT. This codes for CASSENRAGTGELFF.

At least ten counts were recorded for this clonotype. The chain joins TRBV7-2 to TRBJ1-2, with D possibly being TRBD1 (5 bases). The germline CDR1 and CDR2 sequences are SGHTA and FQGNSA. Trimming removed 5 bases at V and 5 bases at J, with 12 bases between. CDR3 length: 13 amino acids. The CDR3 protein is CASSQGTLYGYTF. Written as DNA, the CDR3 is TGTGCCAGCAGCCAAGGGACCCTTTATGGCTACACCTTC.

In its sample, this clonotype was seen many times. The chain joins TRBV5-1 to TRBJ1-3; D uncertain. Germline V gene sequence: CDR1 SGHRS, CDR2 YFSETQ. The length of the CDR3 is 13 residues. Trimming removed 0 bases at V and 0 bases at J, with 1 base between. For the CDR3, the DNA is TGCGCCAGCAGCTTGGACTCTGGAAACACCATATATTTT. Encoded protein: CASSLDSGNTIYF. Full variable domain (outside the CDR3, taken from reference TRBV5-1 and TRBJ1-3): KAGVTQTPRYLIKTRGQQVTLSCSPISGHRSVSWYQQTPGQGLQFLFEYFSETQRNKGNFPGRFSGRQFSNSRSEMNVSTLELGDSALYLCASSLDSGNTIYFGEGSWLTVV.

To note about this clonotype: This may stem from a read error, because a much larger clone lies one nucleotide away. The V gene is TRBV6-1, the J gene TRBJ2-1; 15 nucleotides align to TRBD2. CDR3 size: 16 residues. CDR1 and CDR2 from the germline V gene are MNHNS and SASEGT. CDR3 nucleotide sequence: TGTGCCGGCAGTGAGCCCGGACTAGCGGGGGGGAATGAGCAGTTCTTC. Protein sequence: CAGSEPGLAGGNEQFF.

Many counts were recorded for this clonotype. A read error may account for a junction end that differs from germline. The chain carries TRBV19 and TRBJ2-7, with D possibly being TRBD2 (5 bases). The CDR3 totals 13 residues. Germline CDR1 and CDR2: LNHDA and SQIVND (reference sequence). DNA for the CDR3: TGTGCCAGCACTAGTTTTGGCTCCCACGAGCAGTACTTC. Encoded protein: CASTSFGSHEQYF.

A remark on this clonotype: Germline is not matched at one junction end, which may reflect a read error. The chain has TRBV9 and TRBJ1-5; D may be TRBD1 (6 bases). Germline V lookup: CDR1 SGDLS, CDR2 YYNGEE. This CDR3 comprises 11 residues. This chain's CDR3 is CASSSGGTQRF. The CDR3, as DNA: TGTGCCAGCAGTAGCGGGGGCACTCAGCGTTTT. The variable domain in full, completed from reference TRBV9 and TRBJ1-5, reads DSGVTQTPKHLITATGQRVTLRCSPRSGDLSVYWYQQSLDQGLQFLIQYYNGEERAKGNILERFSAQQFPDLHSELNLSSLELGDSALYFCASSSGGTQRFGDGTRLSIL.

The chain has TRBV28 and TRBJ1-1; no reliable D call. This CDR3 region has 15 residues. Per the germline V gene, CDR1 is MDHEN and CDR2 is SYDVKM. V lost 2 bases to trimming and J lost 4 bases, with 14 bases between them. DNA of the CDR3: TGTGCCAGCAGTTTAGGAACCAGCTTGGGCACTGAAGCTTTCTTT. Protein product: CASSLGTSLGTEAFF.